This T cell receptor beta chain was identified during a study of shared clonotypes between healthy human individuals. The study's findings and limits: The small donor group covered limited genetic and exposure diversity. Clonotype sharing levels among donors were expected to vary with sequencing depth.

TCRdb's table, derived via immunoSEQ multiplex PCR, lists solely in-frame clones and lacks some. The profile covers some 2.1 million clones, with just under 95% appearing a single time and about 1.7% taken by the ten largest. Trimming cost V 8 bases and J 0 bases, with 9 bases left between them. The V gene's germline CDR1 is SGHNT and CDR2 YYREEE (reference sequence). The CDR3 is 14 amino acids. Positive CCR7 selection of CD45RO-negative cells yielded the naive CD8 cells, and terminally differentiated effector memory CD45RA+ cells were excluded. Notes on this clone: The antigen remains undetermined.

Sequencing was done on a sample of naive CD8+ T cells from PBMCs. This TCR derives from a man younger than 30 in good health. Some clones in this sample may be carry-over from other donors' samples. This sequence joins TRBV5-4 and TRBJ2-6; D may correspond to TRBD1 or TRBD2 (5 bases each). The CDR3 nucleotides read TGTGCCAGTCCGGGGACCTCTGGGGCCAACGTCCTGACTTTC. Its translation: CASPGTSGANVLTF. Full variable domain (missing parts from reference TRBV5-4 and TRBJ2-6): ETGVTQSPTHLIKTRGQQVTLRCSSQSGHNTVSWYQQALGQGPQFIFQYYREEENGRGNFPPRFSGLQFPNYSSELNVNALELDDSALYLCASPGTSGANVLTFGAGSRLTVL.